This T cell receptor (beta chain) appears in the sequencing data of a study of blood T cell repertoires in COVID-19. Study-level background: COVID-19 samples collected from the United States, Italy and Spain covered acute and convalescent phases.

This clone was recorded a few times. The CDR3 contains 14 residues. The germline V gene encodes CDR1 SGHTA and CDR2 FQGNSA. V dropped 4 bases and J dropped 5 bases, with 9 bases sitting between them. Living in under 30 US areas, the participants were between roughly 18 and 89 years of age. The data were produced by immunoSEQ multiplex PCR, yet TCRdb's version contains in-frame clones alone and is incomplete. The sample records around 220,000 clones, nearly 90% being singletons. The rearrangement joins TRBV7-2 to TRBJ1-6; D gene uncertain. The TCR sequence derives from a man aged 30-40 years who had been exposed to COVID-19. Input material: PBMCs or T cells enriched from blood (not recorded which). The CDR3 DNA reads TGTGCCAGCAGCTCGGACGGGGATAATTCACCCCTCCACTTT. This sequence encodes CASSSDGDNSPLHF.